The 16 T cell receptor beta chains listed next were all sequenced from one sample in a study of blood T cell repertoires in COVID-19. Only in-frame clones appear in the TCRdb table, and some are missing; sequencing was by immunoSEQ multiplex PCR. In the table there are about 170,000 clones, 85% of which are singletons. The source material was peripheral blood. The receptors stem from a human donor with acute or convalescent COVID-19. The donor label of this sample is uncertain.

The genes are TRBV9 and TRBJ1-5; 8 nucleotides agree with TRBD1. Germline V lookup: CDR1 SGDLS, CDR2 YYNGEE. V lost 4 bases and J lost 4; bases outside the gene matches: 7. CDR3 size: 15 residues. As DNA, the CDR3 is TGTGCCAGCAGCCCCGGGACAGGACTTAATCAGCCCCAGCATTTT. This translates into CASSPGTGLNQPQHF.

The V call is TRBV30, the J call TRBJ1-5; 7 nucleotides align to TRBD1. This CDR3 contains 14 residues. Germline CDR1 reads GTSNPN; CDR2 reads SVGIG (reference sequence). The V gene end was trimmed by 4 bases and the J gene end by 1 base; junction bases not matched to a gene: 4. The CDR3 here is CAWNRGKSNQPQHF. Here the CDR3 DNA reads TGTGCCTGGAACAGGGGAAAGAGCAATCAGCCCCAGCATTTT.

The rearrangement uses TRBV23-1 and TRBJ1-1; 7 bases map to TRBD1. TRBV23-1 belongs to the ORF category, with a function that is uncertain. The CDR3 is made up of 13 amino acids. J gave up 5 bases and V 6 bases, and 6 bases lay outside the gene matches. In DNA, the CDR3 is TGCGCCAGCAGAGAGACAGGGTGGACTGAAGCTTTCTTT. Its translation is CASRETGWTEAFF.

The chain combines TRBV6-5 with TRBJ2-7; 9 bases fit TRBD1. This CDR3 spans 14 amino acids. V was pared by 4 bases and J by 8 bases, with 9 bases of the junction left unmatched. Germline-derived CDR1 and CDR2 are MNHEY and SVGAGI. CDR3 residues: CASSSLGQGKQQYF. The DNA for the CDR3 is TGTGCCAGCAGTTCCTTGGGACAGGGAAAACAGCAGTACTTC.

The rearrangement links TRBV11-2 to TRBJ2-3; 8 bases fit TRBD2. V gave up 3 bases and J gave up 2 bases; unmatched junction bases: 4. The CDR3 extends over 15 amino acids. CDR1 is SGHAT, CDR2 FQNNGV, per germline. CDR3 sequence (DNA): TGTGCCAGCAGCTTCTACGGGGGGGACACAGATACGCAGTATTTT. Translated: CASSFYGGDTDTQYF.

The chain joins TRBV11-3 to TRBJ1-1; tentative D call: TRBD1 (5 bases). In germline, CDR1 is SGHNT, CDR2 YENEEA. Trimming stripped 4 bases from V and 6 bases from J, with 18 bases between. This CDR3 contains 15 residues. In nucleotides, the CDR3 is TGTGCCAGCAGCTCGGGGGGGACGGACGGCCCTGAAGCTTTCTTT. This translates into CASSSGGTDGPEAFF. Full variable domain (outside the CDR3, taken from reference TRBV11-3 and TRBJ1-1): EAGVVQSPRYKIIEKKQPVAFWCNPISGHNTLYWYLQNLGQGPELLIRYENEEAVDDSQLPKDRFSAERLKGVDSTLKIQPAELGDSAVYLCASSSGGTDGPEAFFGQGTRLTVV.

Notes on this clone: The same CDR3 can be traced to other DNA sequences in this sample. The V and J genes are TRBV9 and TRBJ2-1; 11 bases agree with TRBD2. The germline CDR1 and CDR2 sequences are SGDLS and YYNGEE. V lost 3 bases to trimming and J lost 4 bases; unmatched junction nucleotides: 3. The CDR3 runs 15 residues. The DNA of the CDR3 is TGTGCCAGCAGCGGTAGCGGGGGGGCGTACAATGAGCAGTTCTTC. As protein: CASSGSGGAYNEQFF.

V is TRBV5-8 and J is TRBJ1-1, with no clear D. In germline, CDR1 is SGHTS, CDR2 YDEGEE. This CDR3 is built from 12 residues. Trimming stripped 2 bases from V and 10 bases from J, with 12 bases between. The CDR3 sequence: CASSFEAMGAFF. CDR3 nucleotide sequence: TGTGCCAGCAGCTTTGAGGCAATGGGAGCTTTCTTT.

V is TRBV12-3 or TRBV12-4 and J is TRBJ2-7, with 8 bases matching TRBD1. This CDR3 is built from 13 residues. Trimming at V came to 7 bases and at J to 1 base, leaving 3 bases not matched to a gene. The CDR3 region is CASIRTGSYEQYF. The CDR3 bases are TGTGCCAGCATCCGGACAGGGTCCTACGAGCAGTACTTC.

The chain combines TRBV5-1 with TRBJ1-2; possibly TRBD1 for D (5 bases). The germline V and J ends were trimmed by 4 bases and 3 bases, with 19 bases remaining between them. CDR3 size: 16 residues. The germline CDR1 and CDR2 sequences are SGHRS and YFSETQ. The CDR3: CASSPPQGARDYGYTF. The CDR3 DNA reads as TGCGCCAGCAGCCCGCCTCAAGGAGCCAGGGACTATGGCTACACCTTC.

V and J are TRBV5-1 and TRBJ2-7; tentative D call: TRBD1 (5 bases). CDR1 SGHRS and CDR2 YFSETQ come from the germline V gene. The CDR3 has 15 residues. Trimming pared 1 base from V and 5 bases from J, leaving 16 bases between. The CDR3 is CASSLLRQGPHEQYF. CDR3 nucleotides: TGCGCCAGCAGCTTGCTCCGCCAGGGCCCCCACGAGCAGTACTTC.

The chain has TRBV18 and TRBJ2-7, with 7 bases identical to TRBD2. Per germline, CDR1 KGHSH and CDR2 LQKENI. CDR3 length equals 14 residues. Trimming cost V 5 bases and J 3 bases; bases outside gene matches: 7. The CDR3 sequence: CASSGGGTYYEQYF. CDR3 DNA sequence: TGTGCCAGCTCAGGGGGGGGGACCTACTACGAGCAGTACTTC.

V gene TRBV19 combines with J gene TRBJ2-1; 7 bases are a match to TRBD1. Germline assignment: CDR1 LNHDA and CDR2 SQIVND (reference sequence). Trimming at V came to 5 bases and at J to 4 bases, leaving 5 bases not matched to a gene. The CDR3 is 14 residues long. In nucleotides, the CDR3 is TGTGCCAGTAGTCGAGGGGACAGTTACAATGAGCAGTTCTTC. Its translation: CASSRGDSYNEQFF.

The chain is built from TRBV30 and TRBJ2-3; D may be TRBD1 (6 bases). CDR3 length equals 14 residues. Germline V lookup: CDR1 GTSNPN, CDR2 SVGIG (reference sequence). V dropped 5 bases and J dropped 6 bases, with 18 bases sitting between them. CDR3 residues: CAWEGQSDGDTQYF. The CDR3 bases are TGTGCCTGGGAAGGACAGTCAGATGGTGATACGCAGTATTTT.

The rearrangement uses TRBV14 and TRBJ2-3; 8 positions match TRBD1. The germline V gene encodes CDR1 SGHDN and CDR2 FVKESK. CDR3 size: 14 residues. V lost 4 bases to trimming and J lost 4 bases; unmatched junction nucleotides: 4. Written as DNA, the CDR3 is TGTGCCAGCAGCCTCCTGGACAGGGCAGATACGCAGTATTTT. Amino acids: CASSLLDRADTQYF. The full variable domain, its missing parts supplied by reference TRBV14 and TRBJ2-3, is EAGVTQFPSHSVIEKGQTVTLRCDPISGHDNLYWYRRVMGKEIKFLLHFVKESKQDESGMPNNRFLAERTGGTYSTLKVQPAELEDSGVYFCASSLLDRADTQYFGPGTRLTVL.

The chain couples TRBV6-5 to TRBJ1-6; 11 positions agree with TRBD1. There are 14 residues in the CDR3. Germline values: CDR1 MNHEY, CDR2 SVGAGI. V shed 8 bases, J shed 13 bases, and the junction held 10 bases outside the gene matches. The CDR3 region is CASAPGQGAAPLHF. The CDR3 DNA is TGTGCCAGCGCGCCCGGACAGGGGGCCGCGCCCCTCCACTTT.